A single sample is the source of the 4 T cell receptor beta chains below, sequenced in a study of T-cell memory formation after mild COVID-19. MiXCR, applied by TCRdb to the 5' RACE reads, yields one record per CDR3 protein. The sample lists about 290,000 distinct CDR3 sequences; about 16% were seen once. Sample: PBMCs or a T cell subset sorted from them (not recorded which). All receptors come from a man between 18 and 35 years old who had mild COVID-19 (a few samples of this study predate the infection). Cell type and time point are not known.

This clonotype was found a few times. The chain has TRBV7-2 and TRBJ1-4; 7 positions match TRBD1. This CDR3 is built from 14 residues. J gave up 7 bases and V 6 bases, and 8 bases lay outside the gene matches. Germline assignment: CDR1 SGHTA and CDR2 FQGNSA. The CDR3 region is CASRLQGSGEKLFF. The CDR3 DNA sequence: TGTGCCAGCAGGTTACAGGGGAGCGGTGAAAAACTGTTTTTT.

At least ten counts were recorded for this clonotype. This chain connects TRBV7-9 to TRBJ2-2, with D perhaps TRBD1 (5 bases). V was trimmed by 4 bases and J by 6 bases, leaving 15 bases between them. The CDR3 extends over 15 amino acids. Germline V gene data show CDR1 as SEHNR and CDR2 as FQNEAQ (reference sequence). Here the CDR3 DNA reads TGTGCCAGCAGCTCATTACGTAGGGGCTCCGGGGAGCTGTTTTTT. Amino acids: CASSSLRRGSGELFF.

V gene TRBV15 combines with J gene TRBJ1-5; no clear D. The CDR3 length is 15 residues. CDR1 and CDR2 (germline): LNHNV, YYDKDF (reference sequence). V was shortened by 0 bases and J by 0 bases, with 6 bases between the two germline ends. The CDR3 loop reads CATSRDPHSNQPQHF. The CDR3 region has the DNA TGTGCCACCAGCAGAGATCCCCATAGCAATCAGCCCCAGCATTTT.

V gene TRBV29-1 combines with J gene TRBJ2-2; TRBD1 aligns across 11 bases. The length of the CDR3 is 15 residues. Losses at the gene ends were 5 bases for V and 0 bases for J; bases not matched to a gene: 2. Germline assignment: CDR1 SQVTM and CDR2 ANQGSEA. The CDR3 region is CSVRTGGANTGELFF. As DNA, the CDR3 is TGCAGCGTTCGGACAGGGGGCGCGAACACCGGGGAGCTGTTTTTT.